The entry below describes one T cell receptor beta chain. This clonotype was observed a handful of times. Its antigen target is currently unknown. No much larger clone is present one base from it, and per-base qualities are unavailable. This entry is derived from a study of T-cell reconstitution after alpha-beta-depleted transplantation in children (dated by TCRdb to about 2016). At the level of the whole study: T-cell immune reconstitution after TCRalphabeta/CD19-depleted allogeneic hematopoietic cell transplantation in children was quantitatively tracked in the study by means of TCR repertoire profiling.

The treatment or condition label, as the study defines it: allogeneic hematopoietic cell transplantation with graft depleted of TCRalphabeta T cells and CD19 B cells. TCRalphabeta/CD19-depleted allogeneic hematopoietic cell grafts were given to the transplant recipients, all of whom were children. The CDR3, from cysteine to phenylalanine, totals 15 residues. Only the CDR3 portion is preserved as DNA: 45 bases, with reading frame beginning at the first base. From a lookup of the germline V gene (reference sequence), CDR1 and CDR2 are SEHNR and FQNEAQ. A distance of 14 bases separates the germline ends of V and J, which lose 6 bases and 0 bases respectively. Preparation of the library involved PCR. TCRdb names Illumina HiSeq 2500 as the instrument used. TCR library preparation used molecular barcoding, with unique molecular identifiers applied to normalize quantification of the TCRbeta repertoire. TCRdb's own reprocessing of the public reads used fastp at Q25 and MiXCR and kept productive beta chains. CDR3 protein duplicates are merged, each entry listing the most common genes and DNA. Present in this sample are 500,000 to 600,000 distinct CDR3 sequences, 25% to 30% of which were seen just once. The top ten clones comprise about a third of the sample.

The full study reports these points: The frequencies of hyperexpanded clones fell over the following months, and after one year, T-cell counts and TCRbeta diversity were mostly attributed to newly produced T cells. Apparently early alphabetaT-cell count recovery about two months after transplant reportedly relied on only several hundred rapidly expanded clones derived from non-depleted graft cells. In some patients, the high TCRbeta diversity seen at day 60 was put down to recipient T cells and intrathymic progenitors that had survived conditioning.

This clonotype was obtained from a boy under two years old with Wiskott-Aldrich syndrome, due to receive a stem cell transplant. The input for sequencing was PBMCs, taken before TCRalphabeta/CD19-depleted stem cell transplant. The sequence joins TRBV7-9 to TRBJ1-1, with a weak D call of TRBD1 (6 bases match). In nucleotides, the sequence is TGTGCCAGCAGGGACCAGGACAGTGTGAACACTGAAGCTTTCTTT. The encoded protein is CASRDQDSVNTEAFF.